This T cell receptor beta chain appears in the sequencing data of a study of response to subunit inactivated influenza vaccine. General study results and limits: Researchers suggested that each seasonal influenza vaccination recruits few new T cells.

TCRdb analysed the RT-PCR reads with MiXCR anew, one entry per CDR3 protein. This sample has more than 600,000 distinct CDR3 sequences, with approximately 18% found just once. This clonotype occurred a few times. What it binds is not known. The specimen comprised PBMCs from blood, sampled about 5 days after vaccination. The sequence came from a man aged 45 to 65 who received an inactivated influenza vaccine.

This CDR3 reads CASSSGGINEQYF. For the CDR3, the DNA is TGTGCCAGCAGTTCGGGAGGGATCAACGAGCAGTACTTC. V gene TRBV6-5 combines with J gene TRBJ2-7; the match to TRBD2 covers 8 bases. The CDR3 contains 13 residues. Germline V gene sequence: CDR1 MNHEY, CDR2 SVGAGI. The V and J ends lost 4 bases and 5 bases, in that order; junction bases with no gene match: 4.